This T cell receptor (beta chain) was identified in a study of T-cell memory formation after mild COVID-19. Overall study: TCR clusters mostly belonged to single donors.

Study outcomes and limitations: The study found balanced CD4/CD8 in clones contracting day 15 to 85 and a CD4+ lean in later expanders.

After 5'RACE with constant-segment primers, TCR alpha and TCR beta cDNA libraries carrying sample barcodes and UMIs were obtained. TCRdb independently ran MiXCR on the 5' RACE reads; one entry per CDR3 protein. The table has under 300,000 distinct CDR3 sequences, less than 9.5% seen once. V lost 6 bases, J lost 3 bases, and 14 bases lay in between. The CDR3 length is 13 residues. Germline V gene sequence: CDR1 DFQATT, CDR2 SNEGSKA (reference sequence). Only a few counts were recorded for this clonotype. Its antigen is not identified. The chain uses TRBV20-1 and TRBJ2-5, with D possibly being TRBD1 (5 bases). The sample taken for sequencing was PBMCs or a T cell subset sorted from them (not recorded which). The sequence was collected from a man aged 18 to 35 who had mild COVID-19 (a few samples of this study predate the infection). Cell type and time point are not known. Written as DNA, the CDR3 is TGCAGTGCCTCACTTGAAGGGGAAGAGACCCAGTACTTC. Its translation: CSASLEGEETQYF.